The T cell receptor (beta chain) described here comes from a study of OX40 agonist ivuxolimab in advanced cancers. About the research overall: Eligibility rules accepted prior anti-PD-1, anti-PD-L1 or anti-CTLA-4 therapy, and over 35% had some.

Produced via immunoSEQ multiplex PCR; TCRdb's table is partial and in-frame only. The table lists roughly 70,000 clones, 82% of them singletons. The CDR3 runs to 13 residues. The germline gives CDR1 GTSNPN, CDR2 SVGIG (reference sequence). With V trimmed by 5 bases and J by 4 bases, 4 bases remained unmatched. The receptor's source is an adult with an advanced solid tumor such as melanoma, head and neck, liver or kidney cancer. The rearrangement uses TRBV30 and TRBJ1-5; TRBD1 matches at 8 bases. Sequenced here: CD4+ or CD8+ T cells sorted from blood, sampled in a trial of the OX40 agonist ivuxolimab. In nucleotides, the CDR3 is TGTGCCTGGGCAGGGGGCCGAAATCAGCCCCAGCATTTT. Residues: CAWAGGRNQPQHF. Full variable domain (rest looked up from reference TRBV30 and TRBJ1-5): SQTIHQWPATLVQPVGSPLSLECTVEGTSNPNLYWYRQAAGRGLQLLFYSVGIGQISSEVPQNLSASRPQDRQFILSSKKLLLSDSGFYLCAWAGGRNQPQHFGDGTRLSIL.